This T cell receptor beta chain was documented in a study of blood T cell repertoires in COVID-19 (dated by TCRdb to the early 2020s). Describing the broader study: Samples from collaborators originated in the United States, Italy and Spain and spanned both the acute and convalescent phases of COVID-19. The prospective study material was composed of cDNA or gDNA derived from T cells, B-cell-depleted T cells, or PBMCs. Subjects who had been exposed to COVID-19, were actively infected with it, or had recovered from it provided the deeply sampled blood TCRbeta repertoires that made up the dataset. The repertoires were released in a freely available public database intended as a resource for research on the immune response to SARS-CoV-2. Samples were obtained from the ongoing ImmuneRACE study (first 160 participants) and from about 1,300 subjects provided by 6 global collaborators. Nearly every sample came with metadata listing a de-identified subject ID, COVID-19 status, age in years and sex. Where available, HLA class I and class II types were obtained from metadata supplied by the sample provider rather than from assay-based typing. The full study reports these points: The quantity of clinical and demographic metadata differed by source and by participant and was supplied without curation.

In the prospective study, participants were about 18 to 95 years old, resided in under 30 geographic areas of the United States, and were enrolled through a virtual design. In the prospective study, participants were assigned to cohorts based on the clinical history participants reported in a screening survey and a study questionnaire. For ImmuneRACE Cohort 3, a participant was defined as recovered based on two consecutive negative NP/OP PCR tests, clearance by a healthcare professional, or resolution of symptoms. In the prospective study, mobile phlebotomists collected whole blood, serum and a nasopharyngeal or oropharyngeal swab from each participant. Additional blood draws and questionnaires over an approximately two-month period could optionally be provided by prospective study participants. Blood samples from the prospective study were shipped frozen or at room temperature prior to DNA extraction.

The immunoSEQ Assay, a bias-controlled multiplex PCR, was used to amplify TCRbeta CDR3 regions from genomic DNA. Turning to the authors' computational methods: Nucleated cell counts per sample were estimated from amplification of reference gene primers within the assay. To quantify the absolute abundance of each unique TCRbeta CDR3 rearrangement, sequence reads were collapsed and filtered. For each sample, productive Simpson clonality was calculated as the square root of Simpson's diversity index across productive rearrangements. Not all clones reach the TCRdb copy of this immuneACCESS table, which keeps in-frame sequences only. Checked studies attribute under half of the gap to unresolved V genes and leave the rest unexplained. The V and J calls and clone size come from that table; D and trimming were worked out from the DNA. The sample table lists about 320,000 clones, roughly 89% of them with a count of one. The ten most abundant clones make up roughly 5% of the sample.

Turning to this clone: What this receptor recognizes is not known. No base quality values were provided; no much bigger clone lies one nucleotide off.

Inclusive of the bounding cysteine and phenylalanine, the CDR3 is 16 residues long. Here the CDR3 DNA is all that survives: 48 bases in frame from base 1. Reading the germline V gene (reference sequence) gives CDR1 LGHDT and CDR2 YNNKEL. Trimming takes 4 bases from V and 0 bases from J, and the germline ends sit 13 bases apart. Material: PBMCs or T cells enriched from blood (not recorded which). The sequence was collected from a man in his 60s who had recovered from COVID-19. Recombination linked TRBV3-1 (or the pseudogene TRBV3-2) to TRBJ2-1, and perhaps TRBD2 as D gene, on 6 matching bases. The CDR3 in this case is CASSPRGRSSYNEQFF. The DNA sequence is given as TGTGCCAGCAGCCCGCGGGGACGTAGCTCCTACAATGAGCAGTTCTTC.